The 11 T cell receptor beta chains below all came from one sample that was sequenced in a study of blood T cell repertoires in COVID-19. The repertoire was sequenced with immunoSEQ multiplex PCR; TCRdb's copy has only in-frame clones and lacks some. The sample contains approximately 25,000 clones, 80% to 90% of which appear only once. The specimen sequenced was peripheral blood. These receptor sequences come from a woman older than 75 with active or convalescent COVID-19.

This chain uses TRBV11-2 with TRBJ1-2; a weak D match, TRBD1 (6 bases). The CDR3 consists of 15 residues. Trimming left V 0 bases short and J 7 bases short, with 15 bases between. The germline CDR1 and CDR2 sequences are SGHAT and FQNNGV. The CDR3 reads CASSLERGGLAGYTF. In DNA, the CDR3 is TGTGCCAGCAGCTTAGAAAGGGGGGGGCTGGCTGGCTACACCTTC.

The genes are TRBV19 and TRBJ2-6, with a possible D match to TRBD2 (6 bases). The CDR3 has 15 amino acids. V was clipped by 3 bases and J by 2 bases, with 8 bases between them. Germline CDR1 reads LNHDA; CDR2 reads SQIVND (reference sequence). The CDR3 DNA sequence: TGTGCCAGTAGTATCGGAGGGACTGGGGCCAACGTCCTGACTTTC. Its translation is CASSIGGTGANVLTF.

The rearrangement uses TRBV19 and TRBJ2-5; D is perhaps TRBD2 (5 bases). The CDR3 has 14 residues. The V and J ends lost 4 bases and 5 bases respectively, with 14 bases between them. Germline V CDR1 and CDR2: LNHDA, SQIVND (reference sequence). The chain's CDR3 is CASSRSSGTETQYF. CDR3 nucleotide sequence: TGTGCCAGTAGTAGATCAAGCGGTACCGAGACCCAGTACTTC.

The genes are TRBV19 and TRBJ2-6, with 8 bases matching TRBD1. This CDR3 comprises 15 residues. With V trimmed by 3 bases and J by 4 bases, 2 bases remained unmatched. Germline CDR1 and CDR2: LNHDA and SQIVND (reference sequence). The CDR3 sequence: CASSMQGAGANVLTF. In nucleotides, the CDR3 is TGTGCCAGTAGTATGCAGGGGGCCGGGGCCAACGTCCTGACTTTC.

The chain employs TRBV6-4 and TRBJ1-2; a weak D match, TRBD1 (5 bases). V gave up 2 bases and J gave up 4 bases, with 11 bases separating them. The V gene's germline CDR1 is MRHNA and CDR2 SNTAGT. The CDR3 contains 14 residues. CDR3 sequence reads: CASSDRGLGYGYTF. CDR3 DNA: TGTGCCAGCAGTGACAGGGGTCTTGGCTATGGCTACACCTTC.

This clone came up once. The rearrangement uses TRBV18 and TRBJ1-1; 7 bases line up with TRBD1. V shed 6 bases and J 1 base; nucleotides not matched to a gene: 17. The germline gives CDR1 KGHSH, CDR2 LQKENI. The CDR3 loop spans 18 amino acids. The CDR3 loop is CASSVANLQGTRNTEAFF. The CDR3 DNA reads TGTGCCAGCTCCGTAGCAAATCTACAGGGGACACGGAACACTGAAGCTTTCTTT.

The CDR3 reads CASSLGHSGETQYF. In nucleotides, the CDR3 is TGTGCCAGCAGCTTAGGCCACTCGGGAGAGACCCAGTACTTC. The chain couples TRBV7-2 to TRBJ2-5; D call uncertain. The CDR3 consists of 14 residues. V lost 1 base and J 4 bases, leaving 10 bases between the germline ends. Germline V CDR1 and CDR2: SGHTA, FQGNSA.

V gene TRBV5-1 combines with J gene TRBJ2-3; TRBD1 matches 8 bases. The CDR3 totals 14 residues. V was clipped by 3 bases and J by 2 bases; unmatched bases: 2. Germline V CDR1 and CDR2: SGHRS, YFSETQ. The CDR3 sequence: CASSSDRATDTQYF. In nucleotides, the CDR3 is TGCGCCAGCAGCTCGGACAGGGCCACAGATACGCAGTATTTT.

CDR3 in amino acids: CASSLESGSYF. DNA of the CDR3: TGTGCCAGCAGCTTAGAGAGCGGTTCGTACTTC. The V gene is TRBV7-9, the J gene TRBJ2-5, with a tentative D call TRBD2 (5 bases). Germline CDR1 SEHNR, CDR2 FQNEAQ (reference sequence). The CDR3 loop spans 11 amino acids. Trimming left V 1 base short and J 13 bases short, with 10 bases between.

The chain joins TRBV24-1 to TRBJ2-2; perhaps TRBD1 as D (5 bases). V lost 5 bases and J lost 8, with 14 bases in between. Germline assignment: CDR1 KGHDR and CDR2 SFDVKD. This CDR3 has 14 amino acids. Written as DNA, the CDR3 is TGTGCCACCAGTGTTAACAGACAGAGAGGGGAGCTGTTTTTT. Translation: CATSVNRQRGELFF.

The CDR3 loop reads CASSRNSGTGVFGANVLTF. CDR3 DNA sequence: TGTGCCAGTAGTAGGAACTCCGGGACAGGGGTCTTTGGGGCCAACGTCCTGACTTTC. This chain connects TRBV19 to TRBJ2-6; 10 bases are shared with TRBD1. CDR1 is LNHDA, CDR2 SQIVND, per germline (reference sequence). The CDR3 consists of 19 residues. V was clipped by 4 bases and J by 3 bases; unmatched bases: 12.